Each of the 25 T cell receptor beta chains below was sequenced from the same sample in a study of shared clonotypes between healthy human individuals. Some clones are missing from TCRdb's copy, which holds only in-frame ones; the method was immunoSEQ multiplex PCR. The sample consists of 2 million to 2.5 million clones, about 94% of them appearing once. The specimen was naive CD4+ T cells sorted from blood. Subset specified: CD45RA+ positively selected. These receptors were collected from a young man in good health.

The V call is TRBV7-9, the J call TRBJ2-5; D call uncertain. The CDR3 has 13 residues. CDR1 and CDR2 (germline): SEHNR, FQNEAQ (reference sequence). V dropped 4 bases and J dropped 13 bases, with 19 bases sitting between them. In DNA form, the CDR3 reads TGTGCCAGCAGCTCCCAAATCACCTCCGAGCCGTACTTC. Its translation: CASSSQITSEPYF.

In nucleotides, the CDR3 is TGCGCCAGCCACCCCGGATTTAGCTTGAGGGGCTACACCTTC. It translates to CASHPGFSLRGYTF. The J gene is TRBJ1-2, the V gene TRBV10-1, with no clear D. The CDR3 covers 14 residues. Trimming shortened V by 8 bases and J by 8 bases, and 21 bases separated the two germline ends. Germline CDR1 reads WNHNN; CDR2 reads SYGVQD (reference sequence).

The rearrangement uses TRBV2 and TRBJ2-7; D uncertain. V was clipped by 6 bases and J by 1 base, with 10 bases between them. CDR1 SNHLY and CDR2 FYNNEI come from the germline V gene. This CDR3 spans 13 amino acids. CDR3 in DNA: TGTGCCAGCAGGGCTAATCCATCCTACGAGCAGTACTTC. Protein sequence: CASRANPSYEQYF.

The chain carries TRBV6-5 and TRBJ1-2; 10 bases line up with TRBD1. This CDR3 contains 15 residues. Trimming at V came to 6 bases and at J to 0 bases, leaving 4 bases not matched to a gene. Germline CDR1 and CDR2: MNHEY and SVGAGI. The CDR3 protein is CASRTGTGANYGYTF. The DNA of the CDR3 is TGTGCCAGCAGAACCGGGACAGGGGCTAACTATGGCTACACCTTC.

The rearrangement uses TRBV5-1 and TRBJ1-1; D perhaps matches TRBD1 (5 bases). V lost 0 bases and J lost 7, with 19 bases in between. The length of the CDR3 is 16 residues. Per the germline V gene, CDR1 is SGHRS and CDR2 is YFSETQ. The CDR3 spells CASSLGLGREPYEAFF. The CDR3 nucleotides are TGCGCCAGCAGCTTGGGTTTGGGACGCGAACCTTATGAAGCTTTCTTT.

The rearrangement links TRBV30 to TRBJ1-5, with TRBD1 matching over 10 bases. Losses at the gene ends were 1 base for V and 6 bases for J; bases not matched to a gene: 3. Germline CDR1 is GTSNPN and CDR2 is SVGIG (reference sequence). CDR3 length: 14 residues. The CDR3 is CAWSADRGLQPQHF. The CDR3 DNA sequence: TGTGCCTGGAGTGCCGACAGGGGGCTTCAGCCCCAGCATTTT. Full variable domain (outside the CDR3, taken from reference TRBV30 and TRBJ1-5): SQTIHQWPATLVQPVGSPLSLECTVEGTSNPNLYWYRQAAGRGLQLLFYSVGIGQISSEVPQNLSASRPQDRQFILSSKKLLLSDSGFYLCAWSADRGLQPQHFGDGTRLSIL.

The chain couples TRBV7-9 to TRBJ2-5; D call uncertain. Trimming stripped 3 bases from V and 1 base from J, with 6 bases between. Per the germline V gene, CDR1 is SEHNR and CDR2 is FQNEAQ (reference sequence). There are 13 residues in the CDR3. The DNA for the CDR3 is TGTGCCAGCAGCTTCCGGACCCAAGAGACCCAGTACTTC. Protein: CASSFRTQETQYF. Filled out from reference TRBV7-9 and TRBJ2-5, the complete variable domain reads DTGVSQNPRHKITKRGQNVTFRCDPISEHNRLYWYRQTLGQGPEFLTYFQNEAQLEKSRLLSDRFSAERPKGSFSTLEIQRTEQGDSAMYLCASSFRTQETQYFGPGTRLLVL.

The chain is built from TRBV25-1 and TRBJ1-4; TRBD1 is a possible D gene (6 bases). The CDR3 loop spans 15 amino acids. V lost 3 bases, J lost 6 bases, and 14 bases lay in between. Germline-derived CDR1 and CDR2 are MGHDK and SYGVNS. CDR3 in amino acids: CASSEYTGPDEKLFF. In nucleotides, the CDR3 is TGTGCCAGCAGTGAGTATACAGGGCCCGATGAAAAACTGTTTTTT.

This chain links TRBV21-1 with TRBJ1-1. TRBV21-1 is deemed a pseudogene. This CDR3 comprises 16 residues. As DNA, the CDR3 is TGTGCCAGCGGGCGTCAAACGGGGGGTCGGGACACTGAAGCTTTCTTT. Translation gives CASGRQTGGRDTEAFF.

The chain has TRBV30 and TRBJ1-6, with D uncertain. This CDR3 contains 16 residues. Germline loops: CDR1 GTSNPN, CDR2 SVGIG (reference sequence). Between the trimmed V and J ends, which lost 0 bases and 0 bases, there was a span of 9 bases. CDR3 region: CAWSVQVVSYNSPLHF. The CDR3 region has the DNA TGTGCCTGGAGTGTCCAGGTTGTCTCCTATAATTCACCCCTCCACTTT.

This chain joins TRBV7-6 and TRBJ2-1, with D maybe TRBD1 (6 bases). Germline loops: CDR1 SGHVS, CDR2 FNYEAQ. The CDR3 is 13 amino acids. Trimming stripped 5 bases from V and 9 bases from J, with 14 bases between. In nucleotides, the CDR3 is TGTGCCAGCAGCCCCCGACCAGGGGCTGAGCAGTTCTTC. The encoded protein is CASSPRPGAEQFF. The variable domain in full, completed from reference TRBV7-6 and TRBJ2-1, reads GAGVSQSPRYKVTKRGQDVALRCDPISGHVSLYWYRQALGQGPEFLTYFNYEAQQDKSGLPNDRFSAERPEGSISTLTIQRTEQRDSAMYRCASSPRPGAEQFFGPGTRLTVL.

A few counts support this clone. The chain is built from TRBV27 and TRBJ1-6; D is undetermined. The CDR3 has 13 residues. Germline lookup yields CDR1 MNHEY and CDR2 SMNVEV (reference sequence). V was shortened by 1 base and J by 6 bases, with 4 bases between the two germline ends. The CDR3 region is CASSLFANSPLHF. The CDR3 region has the DNA TGTGCCAGCAGTTTATTTGCTAATTCACCCCTCCACTTT.

The V call is TRBV5-4, the J call TRBJ2-5, with 7 positions matching TRBD2. The CDR3 has 16 residues. CDR1 and CDR2 (germline): SGHNT, YYREEE (reference sequence). With 2 bases clipped from V and 3 bases from J, the junction kept 10 bases outside the gene matches. CDR3 in DNA: TGTGCCAGCAGCTTAAGGACGGGAGGCCGCGAAGAGACCCAGTACTTC. It yields the protein CASSLRTGGREETQYF.

The rearrangement joins TRBV4-3 to TRBJ2-7; 8 nucleotides line up with TRBD2. Per germline, CDR1 LGHNA and CDR2 YSLEER. V was clipped by 0 bases and J by 2 bases; unmatched bases: 3. This CDR3 is built from 15 residues. CDR3 in amino acids: CASSQDLAGPYEQYF. DNA of the CDR3: TGCGCCAGCAGCCAAGATCTAGCGGGCCCCTACGAGCAGTACTTC.

The genes are TRBV10-3 and TRBJ1-1; D is unclear. CDR1 is ENHRY and CDR2 is SYGVKD in the germline V gene. The CDR3 is 12 residues long. V was cut by 1 base and J by 7 bases, with 7 bases left in between. The DNA of the CDR3 is TGTGCCATCAGTGAGTGGAGAAGTGAAGCTTTCTTT. Translation gives CAISEWRSEAFF.

The rearrangement links TRBV5-1 to TRBJ2-1; possible D gene TRBD2, 6 bases. Germline V gene sequence: CDR1 SGHRS, CDR2 YFSETQ. CDR3 size: 14 residues. The V end lost 0 bases, the J end lost 6 bases, and 10 bases lay between the germline ends. The CDR3 region is CASSLDGGRNEQFF. CDR3 nucleotide sequence: TGCGCCAGCAGCTTGGACGGAGGGCGCAATGAGCAGTTCTTC.

This chain joins TRBV19 and TRBJ2-7; D gene uncertain. V was cut by 0 bases and J by 1 base, with 10 bases left in between. Germline lookup yields CDR1 LNHDA and CDR2 SQIVND (reference sequence). The CDR3 covers 15 residues. CDR3 sequence: CASSIESGASYEQYF. The CDR3 DNA is TGTGCCAGTAGTATAGAGTCGGGCGCGTCCTACGAGCAGTACTTC.

This clone occurred once. The V and J genes are TRBV10-3 and TRBJ1-6; D ambiguous. The CDR3 runs to 14 residues. Trimming pared 2 bases from V and 6 bases from J, leaving 8 bases between. CDR1 and CDR2 (germline): ENHRY, SYGVKD. For the CDR3, the DNA is TGTGCCATCAGTGAGAAGGAGGTTAATTCACCCCTCCACTTT. Amino acid sequence: CAISEKEVNSPLHF.

The CDR3 loop is CASSLLSTSNTEAFF. CDR3 bases: TGCGCCAGCAGCTTATTGAGCACCTCGAACACTGAAGCTTTCTTT. The chain carries TRBV5-1 and TRBJ1-1; D is uncertain. CDR1 and CDR2 (germline): SGHRS, YFSETQ. V gave up 2 bases and J gave up 1 base, with 12 bases separating them. The CDR3 consists of 15 residues.

This chain links TRBV7-2 with TRBJ2-2; D may be TRBD1 (5 bases). V gave up 7 bases and J gave up 5 bases, with 17 bases separating them. Germline assignment: CDR1 SGHTA and CDR2 FQGNSA. The CDR3 contains 15 residues. The DNA for the CDR3 is TGTGCCAGCAATCCGTGGTCAGGGCGGACCGGGGAGCTGTTTTTT. Encoded protein: CASNPWSGRTGELFF.

The chain uses TRBV4-1 and TRBJ2-3, with D possibly matching TRBD2 (6 bases). V gave up 2 bases and J gave up 4 bases, with 16 bases separating them. CDR3 length: 16 amino acids. Germline values: CDR1 MGHRA, CDR2 YSYEKL. Here the CDR3 reads CASSQPGAGKPDTQYF. CDR3 nucleotides: TGCGCCAGCAGCCAACCGGGAGCTGGGAAGCCAGATACGCAGTATTTT.

The V call is TRBV7-9, the J call TRBJ2-1; 9 positions agree with TRBD1. Looked up from germline, CDR1 is SEHNR and CDR2 is FQNEAQ (reference sequence). Trimming cost V 5 bases and J 0 bases; bases outside gene matches: 8. The CDR3 has 17 amino acids. The DNA for the CDR3 is TGTGCCAGCAGCCCCCGGACAGGGGAAAGCTCCTACAATGAGCAGTTCTTC. Protein: CASSPRTGESSYNEQFF.

The chain carries TRBV10-3 and TRBJ2-2; possibly TRBD2 for D (5 bases). Germline V CDR1 and CDR2: ENHRY, SYGVKD. V lost 11 bases and J 2 bases, leaving 15 bases between the germline ends. The CDR3 totals 14 residues. CDR3 in amino acids: CALGGPENTGELFF. The CDR3 DNA is TGTGCCCTCGGCGGGCCAGAAAACACCGGGGAGCTGTTTTTT.

This clone appeared a single time. CDR3: CASSYSSQDYEKLFF. Written as DNA, the CDR3 is TGTGCCAGCAGTTACTCGAGCCAGGATTATGAAAAACTGTTTTTT. V gene TRBV6-6 combines with J gene TRBJ1-4; D is undetermined. In germline, CDR1 is MNHNY, CDR2 SVGAGI (reference sequence). The CDR3 totals 15 residues. Trimming took off 0 bases at V and 6 bases at J, with 11 bases between the two ends.

V usage is TRBV5-5 and J usage is TRBJ1-5; D might be TRBD1 (6 bases). In germline, CDR1 is SGHKS, CDR2 YYEKEE (reference sequence). This CDR3 spans 15 amino acids. V lost 1 base, J lost 1 base, and 9 bases lay in between. The CDR3 DNA follows: TGTGCCAGCAGCTTGACAGGGACCAGCAATCAGCCCCAGCATTTT. Amino acids: CASSLTGTSNQPQHF.